This is a list of T cell receptor beta chains from one sample in a study of early T cells in non-severe SARS-CoV-2 infection. MiXCR was run by TCRdb on the 5' RACE reads, yielding one entry per CDR3 protein. The sample consists of some 35,000 distinct CDR3 sequences, less than 8% of them appearing once. The source was whole blood, collected at baseline. These receptors came from an adult who was a healthcare worker with PCR-confirmed SARS-CoV-2 infection or an uninfected control (not recorded which). Each CDR3 is given with its conserved first and last residue. D genes are given only for firm matches. For some rows the clone size is stated as once, few or many, or as a class when expanded; others skip it.

clone size	D gene	V gene	J gene	CDR3 protein	CDR3 DNA
many	NA	TRBV10-3	TRBJ1-4	CAIRNGTTNEKLFF	TGTGCCATCAGGAATGGTACAACTAATGAAAAACTGTTTTTT
many	NA	TRBV20-1	TRBJ1-5	CSASPGAPRVQPQHF	TGCAGTGCTAGTCCGGGGGCTCCCCGGGTTCAGCCCCAGCATTTT
few	NA	TRBV7-9	TRBJ2-7	CASSPVGSRTSYEQYF	TGTGCCAGCAGCCCAGTAGGGTCGAGGACTTCCTACGAGCAGTACTTC
many	NA	TRBV7-9	TRBJ2-1	CASSLQASYNEQFF	TGTGCCAGCAGCTTACAAGCCAGCTACAATGAGCAGTTCTTC
NA	NA	TRBV10-3	TRBJ1-1	CAIGYSLNTEAFF	TGTGCCATCGGTTACAGCTTGAACACTGAAGCTTTCTTT
many	NA	TRBV5-1	TRBJ2-7	CASSLGSPSYEQYF	TGCGCCAGCAGCTTGGGAAGTCCCTCCTACGAGCAGTACTTC
NA	TRBD1	TRBV27	TRBJ2-7	CASRSGQGISYEQYF	TGTGCCAGCCGGTCCGGACAGGGGATTTCCTACGAGCAGTACTTC
NA	TRBD1	TRBV6-6	TRBJ2-7	CASSSDRGRQVYYEQYF	TGTGCCAGCAGTTCCGACAGGGGGAGGCAGGTCTACTACGAGCAGTACTTC
many	TRBD2	TRBV15	TRBJ2-1	CATSRYIAGGSHEQFF	TGTGCCACCAGCAGATATATAGCGGGAGGGAGTCATGAGCAGTTCTTC
medium-sized	TRBD1	TRBV12-3/TRBV12-4	TRBJ2-7	CASSSRDRVVYEQYF	TGTGCCAGCAGCTCGAGGGACAGGGTTGTCTACGAGCAGTACTTC
NA	NA	TRBV7-3	TRBJ2-7	CASSPTRGYEQYF	TGTGCCAGCAGCCCGACACGGGGCTACGAGCAGTACTTC
many	NA	TRBV10-2	TRBJ1-1	CASSELAEVWAFF	TGCGCCAGCAGTGAGTTAGCAGAAGTTTGGGCTTTCTTT
NA	TRBD1	TRBV7-9	TRBJ2-1	CASRDRGAYNEQFF	TGTGCCAGCAGGGACAGGGGTGCCTACAATGAGCAGTTCTTC
many	TRBD1	TRBV28	TRBJ1-2	CASCPGDRVGYGYTF	TGTGCCAGCTGCCCCGGGGACAGGGTGGGCTATGGCTACACCTTC
many	TRBD1	TRBV11-2	TRBJ1-2	CASSSGQGATSYGYTF	TGTGCCAGCAGCTCCGGACAGGGGGCGACGAGCTATGGCTACACCTTC
many	NA	TRBV20-1	TRBJ2-2	CSAPEGAGELFF	TGCAGTGCGCCCGAGGGAGCCGGGGAGCTGTTTTTT
NA	NA	TRBV19	TRBJ2-2	CASSGQNTGELFF	TGTGCCAGTAGCGGACAGAACACCGGGGAGCTGTTTTTT
many	NA	TRBV7-9	TRBJ1-2	CASGDGSGYTF	TGTGCCAGCGGCGACGGGTCTGGCTACACCTTC
few	NA	TRBV4-1	TRBJ2-5	CASSPTGTTLKETQYF	TGCGCCAGCAGCCCGACAGGAACAACTTTAAAAGAGACCCAGTACTTC
NA	NA	TRBV7-2	TRBJ2-1	CASSLRQSPYNEQFF	TGTGCCAGCAGCTTACGGCAGTCCCCCTACAATGAGCAGTTCTTC
many	NA	TRBV5-1	TRBJ1-6	CASSLLRGDSPLHF	TGCGCCAGCAGCTTGTTACGTGGGGATTCACCCCTCCACTTT
NA	NA	TRBV27	TRBJ1-1	CASRGRGTEAFF	TGTGCCAGCAGGGGGAGAGGCACTGAAGCTTTCTTT
many	NA	TRBV7-8	TRBJ2-3	CASSPEGGMPPDTQYF	TGTGCCAGCAGCCCAGAGGGCGGGATGCCCCCAGATACGCAGTATTTT
many	TRBD2	TRBV11-1	TRBJ2-7	CASSRRGVEQYF	TGTGCCAGCAGTCGGCGGGGGGTCGAGCAGTACTTC
many	NA	TRBV4-1	TRBJ1-2	CASSQTVGAGTREDGYTF	TGCGCCAGCAGCCAAACTGTGGGGGCTGGCACCCGTGAGGATGGCTACACCTTC
NA	TRBD1	TRBV29-1	TRBJ2-5	CSGDRDGETQYF	TGCAGCGGTGACAGGGACGGAGAGACCCAGTACTTC
NA	TRBD2	TRBV5-4	TRBJ2-3	CASIKTSGTTDTQYF	TGTGCCAGCATCAAGACTAGCGGGACCACAGATACGCAGTATTTT
few	TRBD1	TRBV15	TRBJ1-4	CATSRPGTANEKLFF	TGTGCCACCAGCAGACCGGGGACAGCGAATGAAAAACTGTTTTTT
many	NA	TRBV24-1	TRBJ1-5	CATSDSGPAYGPQHF	TGTGCCACCAGTGACTCAGGACCGGCGTATGGGCCCCAGCATTTT
NA	NA	TRBV12-3/TRBV12-4	TRBJ1-5	CASSPGNTNQPQHF	TGTGCCAGCAGTCCCGGGAACACTAATCAGCCCCAGCATTTT
NA	NA	TRBV3-1	TRBJ2-3	CASSQLPLGPGGDTQYF	TGTGCCAGCAGCCAACTACCCTTGGGACCCGGGGGAGATACGCAGTATTTT
many	TRBD1	TRBV7-3	TRBJ1-6	CASSPLQGSLHNSPLHF	TGTGCCAGCAGCCCCCTACAGGGGTCCTTGCATAATTCACCCCTCCACTTT
many	NA	TRBV6-1	TRBJ2-7	CASSATGGAINYEQYF	TGTGCCAGCAGTGCTACCGGGGGTGCCATTAACTACGAGCAGTACTTC
many	TRBD1	TRBV5-1	TRBJ2-1	CASSLDRVNEQFF	TGCGCCAGCAGCTTAGACAGGGTCAATGAGCAGTTCTTC
many	NA	TRBV5-4	TRBJ2-5	CASSFTGVETQYF	TGTGCCAGCAGCTTTACGGGAGTGGAGACCCAGTACTTC
few	TRBD1	TRBV5-1	TRBJ2-5	CASSQTGESQETQYF	TGCGCCAGCAGTCAAACAGGGGAGTCCCAAGAGACCCAGTACTTC
few	TRBD1	TRBV5-1	TRBJ1-2	CASSSDRGDGYTF	TGCGCCAGCAGCTCGGACAGGGGCGATGGCTACACCTTC
many	NA	TRBV5-1	TRBJ1-6	CASSLESSYNSPLHF	TGCGCCAGCAGCTTGGAGAGCTCCTATAATTCACCCCTCCACTTT
NA	NA	TRBV6-6	TRBJ2-1	CASSYSRDEQFF	TGTGCCAGCAGTTACAGTAGGGATGAGCAGTTCTTC
few	NA	TRBV4-2	TRBJ2-2	CASSSDVGGTGELFF	TGTGCCAGCAGCTCTGATGTCGGAGGCACCGGGGAGCTGTTTTTT
NA	TRBD2	TRBV6-2/TRBV6-3	TRBJ2-2	CASSRSVAGVSVGELFF	TGTGCCAGCAGCCGATCAGTTGCGGGAGTTAGTGTCGGGGAGCTGTTTTTT
many	TRBD2	TRBV20-1	TRBJ2-1	CSASREEDEQFF	TGCAGTGCTAGTCGGGAGGAGGATGAGCAGTTCTTC
NA	NA	TRBV4-1	TRBJ2-3	CASSLLGTDTQYF	TGCGCCAGCAGCCTCCTGGGGACAGATACGCAGTATTTT
many	TRBD2	TRBV29-1	TRBJ2-3	CSVLAGGGTDTQYF	TGCAGCGTTTTAGCGGGAGGGGGCACAGATACGCAGTATTTT
many	NA	TRBV18	TRBJ1-1	CASSPQGYEAFF	TGTGCCAGCTCACCACAAGGGTATGAAGCTTTCTTT
NA	TRBD1	TRBV18	TRBJ2-7	CASSPGQGFSYEQYF	TGTGCCAGCTCACCGGGACAGGGATTCTCCTACGAGCAGTACTTC
many	NA	TRBV6-2/TRBV6-3	TRBJ2-2	CASRGELFF	TGTGCCAGCAGGGGGGAGCTGTTTTTT
few	TRBD2	TRBV7-6	TRBJ2-7	CASSLNPGLAGEEQYF	TGTGCCAGCAGCCTCAACCCGGGGCTAGCGGGGGAGGAACAGTACTTC
NA	NA	TRBV4-3	TRBJ1-6	CASSQDGGSNSPLHF	TGCGCCAGCAGCCAAGACGGTGGAAGTAATTCACCCCTCCACTTT
many	NA	TRBV27	TRBJ2-3	CASSLSHSGPTDTQYF	TGTGCCAGCAGTTTATCTCATAGCGGACCCACAGATACGCAGTATTTT
NA	NA	TRBV20-1	TRBJ1-1	CSVKGGVSEAFF	TGCAGTGTCAAGGGGGGAGTTTCTGAAGCTTTCTTT
NA	NA	TRBV7-9	TRBJ1-6	CASSSQDSTNSPLHF	TGTGCCAGCAGCTCCCAGGACAGTACTAATTCACCCCTCCACTTT